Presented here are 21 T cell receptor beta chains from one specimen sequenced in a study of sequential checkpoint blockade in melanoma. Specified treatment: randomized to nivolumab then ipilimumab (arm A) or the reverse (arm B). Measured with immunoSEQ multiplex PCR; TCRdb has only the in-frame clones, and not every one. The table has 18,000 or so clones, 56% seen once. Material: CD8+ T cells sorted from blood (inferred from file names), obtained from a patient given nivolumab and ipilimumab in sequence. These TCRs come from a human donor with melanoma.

In DNA form, the CDR3 reads TGTGCCAGCAGCTTAGCGGGCGCCCCTCGGGGTTACGAGCAGTACTTC. It codes for CASSLAGAPRGYEQYF. This chain uses TRBV7-9 with TRBJ2-5, with a possible D match to TRBD2 (5 bases). The J call is in doubt because the DNA end fits TRBJ2-7 better. This CDR3 is 16 amino acids long. The germline V gene encodes CDR1 SEHNR and CDR2 FQNEAQ (reference sequence).

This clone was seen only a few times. CDR3 sequence: CAIRDLAGGPNEQFF. DNA for the CDR3: TGTGCCATCAGAGACCTAGCGGGGGGGCCAAATGAGCAGTTCTTC. The chain recombines TRBV6-1 with TRBJ2-1; TRBD2 aligns across 12 bases. From germline, CDR1 is MNHNS and CDR2 SASEGT. This CDR3 is 15 amino acids long. J was trimmed by 7 bases and V by 10 bases; bases with no gene match: 11.

The CDR3 reads CASSLDGGSGNTIYF. DNA of the CDR3: TGTGCCAGCAGCTTGGACGGGGGCTCTGGAAACACCATATATTTT. The V call is TRBV5-4, the J call TRBJ1-3; the D gene is possibly TRBD1 (5 bases). There are 15 residues in the CDR3. Trimming took off 0 bases at V and 0 bases at J, with 7 bases between the two ends. The V gene's germline CDR1 is SGHNT and CDR2 YYREEE (reference sequence).

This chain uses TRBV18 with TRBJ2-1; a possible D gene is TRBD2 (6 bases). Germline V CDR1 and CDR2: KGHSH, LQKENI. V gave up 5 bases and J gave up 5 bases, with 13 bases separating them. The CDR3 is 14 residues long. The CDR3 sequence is CASSRPGLDNEQFF. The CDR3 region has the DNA TGTGCCAGCTCAAGGCCGGGACTTGACAATGAGCAGTTCTTC.

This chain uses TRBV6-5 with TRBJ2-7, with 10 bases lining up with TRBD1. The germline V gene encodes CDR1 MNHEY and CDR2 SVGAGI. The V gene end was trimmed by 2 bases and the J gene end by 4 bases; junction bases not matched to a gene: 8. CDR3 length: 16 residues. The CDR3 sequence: CASSYPGQGLKYEQYF. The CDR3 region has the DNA TGTGCCAGCAGTTACCCGGGACAGGGGCTCAAATACGAGCAGTACTTC.

The CDR3 loop reads CASNGQGFTGELFF. In DNA, the CDR3 is TGTGCCAGTAATGGACAGGGGTTCACCGGGGAGCTGTTTTTT. The V and J genes are TRBV19 and TRBJ2-2, with 9 nucleotides matching TRBD1. The CDR3 runs 14 residues. V dropped 7 bases and J dropped 4; count of bases not matched to a gene: 4. Germline CDR1 LNHDA, CDR2 SQIVND (reference sequence).

In DNA, the CDR3 is TGCGCCAGCAGCCCCGAGTATCCAGATACGCAGTATTTT. Its protein product is CASSPEYPDTQYF. The V and J genes are TRBV4-1 and TRBJ2-3, with D unclear. Per the germline V gene, CDR1 is MGHRA and CDR2 is YSYEKL. The CDR3 covers 13 residues. V was pared by 4 bases and J by 4 bases, with 9 bases between.

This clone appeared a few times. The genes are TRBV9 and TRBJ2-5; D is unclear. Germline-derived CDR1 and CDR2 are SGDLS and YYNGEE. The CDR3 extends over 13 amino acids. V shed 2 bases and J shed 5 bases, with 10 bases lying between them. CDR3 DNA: TGTGCCAGCAGCGTTGGAGATTCGGAGACCCAGTACTTC. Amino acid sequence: CASSVGDSETQYF.

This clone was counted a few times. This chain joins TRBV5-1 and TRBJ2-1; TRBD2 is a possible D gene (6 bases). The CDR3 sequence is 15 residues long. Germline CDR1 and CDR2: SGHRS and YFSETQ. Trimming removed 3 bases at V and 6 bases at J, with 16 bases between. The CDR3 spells CASSSGLAPGNEQFF. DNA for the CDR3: TGCGCCAGCAGCTCGGGACTCGCACCCGGCAATGAGCAGTTCTTC.

The CDR3 protein is CASSFLYWRGQFGNTIYF. The CDR3 DNA reads as TGTGCCAGCAGCTTCCTATATTGGAGGGGGCAGTTTGGAAACACCATATATTTT. The chain employs TRBV9 and TRBJ1-3, with 7 bases aligning to TRBD1. CDR3 size: 18 residues. Germline-derived CDR1 and CDR2 are SGDLS and YYNGEE. Trimming took 4 bases from V and 3 from J; bases not matched to a gene: 16.

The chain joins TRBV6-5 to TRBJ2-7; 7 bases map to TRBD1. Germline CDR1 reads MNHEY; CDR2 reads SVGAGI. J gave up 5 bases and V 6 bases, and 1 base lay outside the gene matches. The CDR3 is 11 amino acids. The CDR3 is CASRQGNEQYF. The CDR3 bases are TGTGCCAGCAGACAGGGGAACGAGCAGTACTTC.

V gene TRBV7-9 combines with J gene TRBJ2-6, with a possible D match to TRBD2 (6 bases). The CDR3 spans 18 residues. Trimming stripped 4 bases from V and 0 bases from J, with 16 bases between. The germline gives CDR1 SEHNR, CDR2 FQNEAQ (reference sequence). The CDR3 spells CASSSPPGSHSGANVLTF. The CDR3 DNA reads TGTGCCAGCAGCTCGCCGCCCGGGAGCCACTCTGGGGCCAACGTCCTGACTTTC.

The CDR3 DNA sequence: TGCGCCAGCAGCCACTTGACAGGGACTGAAGCTTTCTTT. Protein sequence: CASSHLTGTEAFF. V usage is TRBV4-1 and J usage is TRBJ1-1; 7 bases are shared with TRBD1. This CDR3 spans 13 amino acids. Germline values: CDR1 MGHRA, CDR2 YSYEKL. V was pared by 3 bases and J by 5 bases, with 3 bases of the junction left unmatched.

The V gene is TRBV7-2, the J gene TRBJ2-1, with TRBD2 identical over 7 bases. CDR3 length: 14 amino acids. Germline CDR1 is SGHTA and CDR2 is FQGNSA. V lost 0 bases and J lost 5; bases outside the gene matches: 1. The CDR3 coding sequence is TGTGCCAGCAGCTTAGCAGCGGGAAACAATGAGCAGTTCTTC. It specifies CASSLAAGNNEQFF.

The CDR3 here is CASSLTGTTNEKLFF. In DNA, the CDR3 is TGTGCCAGCAGCCTTACAGGGACAACTAATGAAAAACTGTTTTTT. The chain recombines TRBV5-6 with TRBJ1-4; tentative D call: TRBD1 (6 bases). CDR3 length equals 15 residues. The V and J ends lost 4 bases and 0 bases respectively, with 10 bases between them. The germline gives CDR1 SGHDT, CDR2 YYEEEE.

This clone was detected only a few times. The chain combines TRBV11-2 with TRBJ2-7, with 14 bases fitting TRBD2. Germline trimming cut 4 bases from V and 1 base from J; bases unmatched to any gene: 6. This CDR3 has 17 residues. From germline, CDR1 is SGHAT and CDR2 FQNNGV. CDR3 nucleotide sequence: TGTGCCAGCAGCTACGGACTAGCGGGGGGTTTATCCTACGAGCAGTACTTC. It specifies CASSYGLAGGLSYEQYF.

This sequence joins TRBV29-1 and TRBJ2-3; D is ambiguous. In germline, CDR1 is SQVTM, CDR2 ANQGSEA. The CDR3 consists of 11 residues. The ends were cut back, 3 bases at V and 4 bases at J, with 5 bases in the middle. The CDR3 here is CSVERPDTQYF. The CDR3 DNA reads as TGCAGCGTTGAGAGGCCAGATACGCAGTATTTT.

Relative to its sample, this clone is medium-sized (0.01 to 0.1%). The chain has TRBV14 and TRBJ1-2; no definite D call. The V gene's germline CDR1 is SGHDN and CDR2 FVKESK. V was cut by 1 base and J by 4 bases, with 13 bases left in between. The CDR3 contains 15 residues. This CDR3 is CASSQGVGDGYGYTF. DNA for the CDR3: TGTGCCAGCAGCCAAGGGGTGGGAGACGGCTATGGCTACACCTTC.

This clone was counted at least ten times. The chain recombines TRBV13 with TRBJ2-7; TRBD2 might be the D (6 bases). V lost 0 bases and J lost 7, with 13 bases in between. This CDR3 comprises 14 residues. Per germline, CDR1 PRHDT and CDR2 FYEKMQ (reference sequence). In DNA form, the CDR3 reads TGTGCCAGCAGCTTAGGCTCGGGGGTTGTGGAGCAGTACTTC. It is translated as CASSLGSGVVEQYF.

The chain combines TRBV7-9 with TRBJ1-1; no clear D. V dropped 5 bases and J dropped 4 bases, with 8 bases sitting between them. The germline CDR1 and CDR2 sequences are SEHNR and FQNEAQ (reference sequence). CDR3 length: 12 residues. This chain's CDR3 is CASSPGGTEAFF. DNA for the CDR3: TGTGCCAGCAGCCCGGGTGGCACTGAAGCTTTCTTT. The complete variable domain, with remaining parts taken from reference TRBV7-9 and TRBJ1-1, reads DTGVSQNPRHKITKRGQNVTFRCDPISEHNRLYWYRQTLGQGPEFLTYFQNEAQLEKSRLLSDRFSAERPKGSFSTLEIQRTEQGDSAMYLCASSPGGTEAFFGQGTRLTVV.

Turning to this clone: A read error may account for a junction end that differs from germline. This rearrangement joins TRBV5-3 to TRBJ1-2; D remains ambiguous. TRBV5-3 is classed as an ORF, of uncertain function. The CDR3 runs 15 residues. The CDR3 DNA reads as TGTGCCAGCAGCTTGGGTGGAAGTGGACTCGGGGGCTACACCTTC. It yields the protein CASSLGGSGLGGYTF.